The rows below give T cell receptor beta chains drawn from one sample of a study of regulatory and conventional T cells in RAG deficiency. Produced via immunoSEQ multiplex PCR; TCRdb's table is partial and in-frame only. Among about 46,000 clones listed, 75% to 90% were seen once. The same data also contributed to another study, on regulatory T cells.

Sequencing input: CD4+ effector T cells sorted from blood. The origin of the receptors is a human donor in good health. Each CDR3 is given with its conserved first and last residue. Each record gives: D gene, CDR3 length, clone size, V gene, J gene, CDR3 protein, CDR3 DNA. The D gene is left open where the match is weak. For some rows the clone size is stated as once, few or many, or as a class when expanded; others skip it.

D gene: -; CDR3 length: 12; clone size: -; V gene: TRBV25-1; J gene: TRBJ2-2; CDR3 protein: CASSVGVGELFF; CDR3 DNA: TGTGCCAGCAGTGTCGGGGTCGGGGAGCTGTTTTTT
D gene: TRBD1; CDR3 length: 14; clone size: -; V gene: TRBV28; J gene: TRBJ1-1; CDR3 protein: CASSLGTANTEAFF; CDR3 DNA: TGTGCCAGCAGTTTGGGGACAGCTAACACTGAAGCTTTCTTT
D gene: -; CDR3 length: 14; clone size: once; V gene: TRBV6-5; J gene: TRBJ1-5; CDR3 protein: CASSIRQNNQPQHF; CDR3 DNA: TGTGCCAGCAGTATTCGACAGAATAATCAGCCCCAGCATTTT
D gene: -; CDR3 length: 14; clone size: -; V gene: TRBV18; J gene: TRBJ1-1; CDR3 protein: CASSPPGKDAEAFF; CDR3 DNA: TGTGCCAGCTCACCACCAGGGAAGGACGCTGAAGCTTTCTTT
D gene: TRBD1; CDR3 length: 14; clone size: -; V gene: TRBV5-1; J gene: TRBJ2-7; CDR3 protein: CASSRQGDLGEQYF; CDR3 DNA: TGCGCCAGCAGCCGGCAGGGGGACCTGGGGGAGCAGTACTTC
D gene: -; CDR3 length: 10; clone size: -; V gene: TRBV29-1; J gene: TRBJ1-1; CDR3 protein: CSVVSPEAFF; CDR3 DNA: TGCAGCGTTGTAAGCCCTGAAGCTTTCTTT
D gene: -; CDR3 length: 15; clone size: -; V gene: TRBV6-5; J gene: TRBJ2-1; CDR3 protein: CASSYGLAAYNEQFF; CDR3 DNA: TGTGCCAGCAGTTACGGCCTAGCCGCCTACAATGAGCAGTTCTTC
D gene: -; CDR3 length: 13; clone size: -; V gene: TRBV28; J gene: TRBJ1-6; CDR3 protein: CASRSGQNSPLHF; CDR3 DNA: TGTGCCAGCAGAAGCGGACAGAATTCACCCCTCCACTTT
D gene: TRBD1; CDR3 length: 16; clone size: -; V gene: TRBV2; J gene: TRBJ2-7; CDR3 protein: CASKINTGGLSGEQYF; CDR3 DNA: TGTGCCAGCAAGATTAATACAGGGGGACTGAGTGGCGAGCAGTACTTC
D gene: TRBD1; CDR3 length: 18; clone size: few; V gene: TRBV19; J gene: TRBJ1-1; CDR3 protein: CASSILDRAGWMNTEAFF; CDR3 DNA: TGTGCCAGTAGTATTTTAGACAGGGCGGGGTGGATGAACACTGAAGCTTTCTTT
D gene: -; CDR3 length: 12; clone size: -; V gene: TRBV6-1; J gene: TRBJ1-1; CDR3 protein: CASSGRYTEAFF; CDR3 DNA: TGTGCCAGCAGTGGACGATACACTGAAGCTTTCTTT
D gene: -; CDR3 length: 15; clone size: -; V gene: TRBV28; J gene: TRBJ1-5; CDR3 protein: CASSLRAGLNQPQHF; CDR3 DNA: TGTGCCAGCAGTCTTAGGGCGGGCCTTAATCAGCCCCAGCATTTT
D gene: -; CDR3 length: 12; clone size: -; V gene: TRBV25-1; J gene: TRBJ1-4; CDR3 protein: CASSESGRGLFF; CDR3 DNA: TGTGCCAGCAGTGAATCCGGCCGGGGGCTGTTTTTT
D gene: -; CDR3 length: 13; clone size: -; V gene: TRBV27; J gene: TRBJ1-1; CDR3 protein: CASSFTWTDEAFF; CDR3 DNA: TGTGCCAGCAGTTTCACTTGGACAGACGAAGCTTTCTTT
D gene: TRBD1; CDR3 length: 14; clone size: -; V gene: TRBV27; J gene: TRBJ2-2; CDR3 protein: CASGGTGFTGELFF; CDR3 DNA: TGTGCCAGCGGAGGGACAGGTTTTACCGGGGAGCTGTTTTTT
D gene: -; CDR3 length: 12; clone size: -; V gene: TRBV6-5; J gene: TRBJ2-7; CDR3 protein: CASSFSVSEQYF; CDR3 DNA: TGTGCCAGCAGTTTTAGTGTTTCCGAGCAGTACTTC
D gene: -; CDR3 length: 14; clone size: -; V gene: TRBV6-5; J gene: TRBJ2-7; CDR3 protein: CASSLRDGSYEQYF; CDR3 DNA: TGTGCCAGCAGCCTCAGGGACGGATCCTACGAGCAGTACTTC
D gene: TRBD1; CDR3 length: 15; clone size: -; V gene: TRBV28; J gene: TRBJ1-1; CDR3 protein: CASRQGRGVNTEAFF; CDR3 DNA: TGTGCCAGCAGACAGGGGCGCGGGGTGAACACTGAAGCTTTCTTT
D gene: TRBD1; CDR3 length: 16; clone size: -; V gene: TRBV9; J gene: TRBJ2-1; CDR3 protein: CASSVGGTVASNEQFF; CDR3 DNA: TGTGCCAGCAGCGTAGGGGGGACAGTAGCCTCCAATGAGCAGTTCTTC
D gene: TRBD1; CDR3 length: 14; clone size: -; V gene: TRBV6-1; J gene: TRBJ2-7; CDR3 protein: CASSRDRVSYEQYF; CDR3 DNA: TGTGCCAGCAGCCGGGACAGAGTGTCCTACGAGCAGTACTTC
D gene: TRBD1; CDR3 length: 16; clone size: -; V gene: TRBV11-2; J gene: TRBJ2-2; CDR3 protein: CASSAKTGALTGELFF; CDR3 DNA: TGTGCCAGCAGCGCCAAGACAGGGGCCCTTACCGGGGAGCTGTTTTTT
D gene: -; CDR3 length: 14; clone size: -; V gene: TRBV6-5; J gene: TRBJ2-1; CDR3 protein: CASSVPGGTNEQFF; CDR3 DNA: TGTGCCAGCAGTGTTCCGGGCGGGACGAATGAGCAGTTCTTC
D gene: TRBD2; CDR3 length: 17; clone size: once; V gene: TRBV9; J gene: TRBJ2-2; CDR3 protein: CASSVVRTAGDTGELFF; CDR3 DNA: TGTGCCAGCAGCGTAGTGAGAACGGCGGGAGACACCGGGGAGCTGTTTTTT
D gene: -; CDR3 length: 15; clone size: few; V gene: TRBV5-8; J gene: TRBJ2-7; CDR3 protein: CASSISPPSSYEQYF; CDR3 DNA: TGTGCCAGCAGCATCAGTCCACCGAGCTCCTACGAGCAGTACTTC
D gene: -; CDR3 length: 13; clone size: -; V gene: TRBV18; J gene: TRBJ1-1; CDR3 protein: CASSRTVNTEAFF; CDR3 DNA: TGTGCCAGCTCACGGACAGTGAACACTGAAGCTTTCTTT
D gene: TRBD1; CDR3 length: 13; clone size: -; V gene: TRBV19; J gene: TRBJ2-5; CDR3 protein: CASSVTGGETQYF; CDR3 DNA: TGTGCCAGTAGTGTCACAGGGGGCGAGACCCAGTACTTC
D gene: -; CDR3 length: 16; clone size: -; V gene: TRBV11-2; J gene: TRBJ2-1; CDR3 protein: CASSLDGSYSYNEQFF; CDR3 DNA: TGTGCCAGCAGCTTAGATGGTAGCTACTCCTACAATGAGCAGTTCTTC
D gene: TRBD2; CDR3 length: 14; clone size: -; V gene: TRBV25-1; J gene: TRBJ2-1; CDR3 protein: CASSVGTSGNEQFF; CDR3 DNA: TGTGCCAGCAGTGTAGGTACTAGCGGCAATGAGCAGTTCTTC
D gene: -; CDR3 length: 15; clone size: -; V gene: TRBV18; J gene: TRBJ1-1; CDR3 protein: CASSPRSWKITEAFF; CDR3 DNA: TGTGCCAGCTCACCGCGCTCTTGGAAAATCACTGAAGCTTTCTTT
D gene: TRBD2; CDR3 length: 15; clone size: -; V gene: TRBV7-8; J gene: TRBJ2-1; CDR3 protein: CASSLVGLGVSEQFF; CDR3 DNA: TGTGCCAGCAGCTTAGTGGGACTAGGGGTGAGTGAGCAGTTCTTC
D gene: -; CDR3 length: 15; clone size: once; V gene: TRBV9; J gene: TRBJ1-4; CDR3 protein: CASSVGRGVWEKLFF; CDR3 DNA: TGTGCCAGCAGCGTTGGGAGAGGGGTTTGGGAAAAACTGTTTTTT
D gene: TRBD1; CDR3 length: 18; clone size: -; V gene: TRBV2; J gene: TRBJ1-5; CDR3 protein: CASSPGQGVQSHNQPQHF; CDR3 DNA: TGTGCCAGCAGTCCCGGACAGGGGGTTCAAAGCCACAATCAGCCCCAGCATTTT
D gene: TRBD2; CDR3 length: 11; clone size: -; V gene: TRBV30; J gene: TRBJ2-1; CDR3 protein: CAWTGEGEQFF; CDR3 DNA: TGTGCCTGGACGGGGGAGGGTGAGCAGTTCTTC
D gene: -; CDR3 length: 13; clone size: -; V gene: TRBV29-1; J gene: TRBJ2-1; CDR3 protein: CSAGRGLSDEQFF; CDR3 DNA: TGCAGCGCGGGCAGGGGATTAAGCGATGAGCAGTTCTTC
D gene: -; CDR3 length: 14; clone size: -; V gene: TRBV25-1; J gene: TRBJ1-6; CDR3 protein: CASSETGNFSPLHF; CDR3 DNA: TGTGCCAGCAGTGAAACAGGGAATTTTTCACCCCTCCACTTT